The clone carrying this TCR beta chain was recorded a few times. The antigen remains undetermined. These data are taken from a study of naive and memory T cell subsets. The germline V and J ends were trimmed by 0 bases and 0 bases, with 14 bases remaining between them. Germline V gene lookup returns CDR1 MNHEY and CDR2 SVGEGT. The CDR3 has 17 residues. An equimolar mix of two oligonucleotides served as the beta constant-region primer for TRBC1 and TRBC2. The ligated cDNA underwent four PCR rounds using SP2 and nested alpha and beta constant-region primers. TCRdb passed the UMI-ligation and nested PCR reads through MiXCR, listing each CDR3 protein once. The table shows 150,000 or so distinct CDR3 sequences, with 22% occurring only once. General observations from the study: A few larger clonotypes appeared in naive repertoires, especially CD8, possibly memory cells re-expressing CD45RA.

The specimen sequenced was naive CD4+ T cells from blood. The source is a human donor in good health. The rearrangement links TRBV6-2 or TRBV6-3 to TRBJ1-2, with D maybe TRBD1 (6 bases). The CDR3 DNA sequence: TGTGCCAGCAGTTACTCCGTTGGGGACACAGCTAACTATGGCTACACCTTC. This sequence encodes CASSYSVGDTANYGYTF.